The 20 T cell receptor beta chains listed next were all sequenced from one sample in a study of T cells in Graves' hyperthyroidism and ophthalmopathy (dated by TCRdb to the late 2010s). The method was multiplex PCR. Sequencer: Illumina HiSeq 2000. The TCR beta CDR3 regions were amplified from the RNA transcripts. For the first round of RT-PCR on the TCR CDR3, the HTBI primer set was used together with the Qiagen OneStep RT-PCR kit. TCRdb reprocessed the public reads (quality trimming at Q25 with fastp, clone calling with MiXCR) and kept in-frame beta chains. Rows are unified per CDR3 protein, each entry keeping the most common DNA and genes. For this sample there are some 620,000 distinct CDR3 sequences; under 20% appear just once. Around 3.9% of the sample lies in the top ten. The sample consisted of blood. These receptors all come from a woman in her twenties or thirties with Graves' hyperthyroidism.

This clonotype was picked up a small number of times. V usage is TRBV15 and J usage is TRBJ2-2, with D unclear. The CDR3 covers 14 residues. With 3 bases removed from V and 2 bases from J, the gap between germline ends came to 7 bases. Germline CDR1 and CDR2: LNHNV and YYDKDF (reference sequence). CDR3 amino acids: CATSRARNTGELFF. The CDR3 DNA is TGTGCCACCAGCAGGGCTAGAAACACCGGGGAGCTGTTTTTT.

There are a few counts of this clonotype. The gene calls are TRBV4-1 and TRBJ2-1; D possibly corresponds to TRBD2 (6 bases). Germline CDR1 MGHRA, CDR2 YSYEKL. V was pared by 0 bases and J by 7 bases, with 19 bases between. The CDR3 loop spans 17 amino acids. The CDR3 DNA reads as TGCGCCAGCAGCCAAGATCTTTGGGACGGGAGCAGTAATGAGCAGTTCTTC. Its translation is CASSQDLWDGSSNEQFF.

This clonotype appeared a few times. A read error is likely, as this CDR3 ends without the conserved phenylalanine or tryptophan. V gene TRBV28 combines with J gene TRBJ1-1; TRBD1 might be the D (5 bases). Trimming left V 3 bases short and J 1 base short, with 9 bases between. Looked up from germline, CDR1 is MDHEN and CDR2 is SYDVKM. The CDR3 has 14 residues. The CDR3 DNA reads TGTGCCAGCAGTTTTTCGGGGGGGAACACTGAAGCTTTCCTT. This translates into CASSFSGGNTEAFL.

Ten or more counts support this clonotype. The V call is TRBV28, the J call TRBJ2-1, with 10 bases identical to TRBD2. CDR1 and CDR2 from the germline V gene are MDHEN and SYDVKM. The CDR3 has 16 amino acids. Unmatched junction bases numbered 5, after V lost 4 bases and J lost 2 bases. CDR3 coding DNA: TGTGCCAGCAGTTCTCTAGCGGGAGATGCCTACAATGAGCAGTTCTTC. It specifies CASSSLAGDAYNEQFF.

Details on this clonotype: This sequence may be a read error, since a much larger clone differs from it by one base. The chain has TRBV11-2 and TRBJ2-1; 7 bases map to TRBD2. CDR1 SGHAT and CDR2 FQNNGV come from the germline V gene. J gave up 13 bases and V 7 bases, and 13 bases lay outside the gene matches. The CDR3 loop spans 13 amino acids. The CDR3 here is CASIRDYRETQFF. CDR3 nucleotides: TGTGCCAGCATCCGGGACTACCGGGAGACCCAGTTCTTC.

The genes are TRBV24-1 and TRBJ2-4; TRBD1 agrees at 8 bases. This CDR3 is built from 15 residues. In germline, CDR1 is KGHDR, CDR2 SFDVKD. Trimming at V came to 3 bases and at J to 6 bases, leaving 6 bases not matched to a gene. In DNA form, the CDR3 reads TGTGCCACCAGTGATCCGACAGGGGACGTAAACATTCAGTACTTC. Protein: CATSDPTGDVNIQYF.

This chain connects TRBV5-1 to TRBJ2-7; perhaps TRBD2 as D (5 bases). Trimming left V 5 bases short and J 5 bases short, with 14 bases between. Germline values: CDR1 SGHRS, CDR2 YFSETQ. The CDR3 runs 13 residues. This CDR3 reads CASSIERNNEQYF. The CDR3 DNA reads TGCGCCAGCAGTATCGAGCGGAACAACGAGCAGTACTTC.

The V call is TRBV20-1, the J call TRBJ1-5; TRBD1 aligns across 7 bases. With 3 bases clipped from V and 5 bases from J, the junction kept 10 bases outside the gene matches. CDR1 is DFQATT, CDR2 SNEGSKA, per germline (reference sequence). The CDR3 loop spans 15 amino acids. CDR3 DNA: TGCAGTGCTAGGGTAGACAGGGACTTGTATCAGCCCCAGCATTTT. Translating gives CSARVDRDLYQPQHF.

The chain is built from TRBV5-1 and TRBJ2-3; D is unclear. CDR1 is SGHRS, CDR2 YFSETQ, per germline. The length of the CDR3 is 11 residues. Trimming took off 7 bases at V and 7 bases at J, with 10 bases between the two ends. The CDR3 here is CASGIEHTQYF. DNA of the CDR3: TGCGCCAGCGGAATCGAACATACGCAGTATTTT.

At least ten counts were recorded for this clonotype. The V and J genes are TRBV6-1 and TRBJ2-6; D is unresolved. The germline CDR1 and CDR2 sequences are MNHNS and SASEGT. V was pared by 5 bases and J by 0 bases, with 8 bases between. There are 15 residues in the CDR3. CDR3: CASSPKSSGANVLTF. The CDR3 DNA reads as TGTGCCAGCAGTCCTAAGAGCTCTGGGGCCAACGTCCTGACTTTC.

The V call is TRBV6-5, the J call TRBJ1-4; possible D gene TRBD1, 5 bases. The germline gives CDR1 MNHEY, CDR2 SVGAGI. This CDR3 spans 13 amino acids. V lost 2 bases and J lost 8, with 9 bases in between. In nucleotides, the CDR3 is TGTGCCAGCAGTTACAGGGGACGAGAAAAACTGTTTTTT. Amino acid sequence: CASSYRGREKLFF.

The chain recombines TRBV6-2 or TRBV6-3 with TRBJ2-3; TRBD1 aligns across 7 bases. The CDR3 has 15 residues. The germline V gene has CDR1 MNHEY and CDR2 SVGEGT. J gave up 0 bases and V 7 bases, and 7 bases lay outside the gene matches. CDR3 sequence: CASTPGQASTDTQYF. CDR3 in DNA: TGTGCCAGCACTCCCGGACAGGCCAGCACAGATACGCAGTATTTT.

V and J are TRBV15 and TRBJ2-7, with D possibly TRBD1 on 6 matching bases. Trimming removed 4 bases at V and 1 base at J, with 11 bases between. CDR3 length: 14 residues. Germline CDR1 reads LNHNV; CDR2 reads YYDKDF (reference sequence). The CDR3 loop is CATSITGMSYEQYF. Written as DNA, the CDR3 is TGTGCCACCAGCATTACAGGGATGTCCTACGAGCAGTACTTC.

This clonotype was counted ten times or more. This chain links TRBV11-2 with TRBJ2-3; D unclear. Germline CDR1 SGHAT, CDR2 FQNNGV. The CDR3 has 17 residues. Trimming stripped 3 bases from V and 6 bases from J, with 22 bases between. The CDR3 spells CASSLRGFLASMDTQYF. CDR3 nucleotide sequence: TGTGCCAGCAGCTTGCGCGGCTTTCTGGCGAGTATGGATACGCAGTATTTT. Drawing the rest from reference TRBV11-2 and TRBJ2-3, the complete variable domain is EAGVAQSPRYKIIEKRQSVAFWCNPISGHATLYWYQQILGQGPKLLIQFQNNGVVDDSQLPKDRFSAERLKGVDSTLKIQPAKLEDSAVYLCASSLRGFLASMDTQYFGPGTRLTVL.

The chain uses TRBV29-1 and TRBJ2-1; D call uncertain. The V end was cut by 6 bases, the J end by 2 bases, with 14 bases between. The CDR3 covers 14 residues. Germline values: CDR1 SQVTM, CDR2 ANQGSEA. The CDR3 nucleotides are TGCAGCGTCCGCTTCGGCGAGACCTACAATGAGCAGTTCTTC. Protein: CSVRFGETYNEQFF.

Worth noting for this clonotype: Germline is not matched at one junction end, which may reflect a read error. V is TRBV30 and J is TRBJ2-7; D not certain. This CDR3 is 15 amino acids long. In germline, CDR1 is GTSNPN, CDR2 SVGIG (reference sequence). CDR3: CAWSVPGRPFYEQHF. As DNA, the CDR3 is TGTGCCTGGAGTGTTCCAGGCAGGCCTTTCTACGAGCAGCACTTC.

This clonotype was counted at least ten times. The rearrangement uses TRBV30 and TRBJ1-1; unclear D gene. Germline CDR1 reads GTSNPN; CDR2 reads SVGIG (reference sequence). V gave up 0 bases and J gave up 0 bases, with 8 bases separating them. The CDR3 spans 14 residues. CDR3 in amino acids: CAWSVPGMNTEAFF. The CDR3 DNA reads TGTGCCTGGAGTGTGCCTGGGATGAACACTGAAGCTTTCTTT.

This chain uses TRBV30 with TRBJ1-6; D call uncertain. The CDR3 loop spans 14 amino acids. Between the trimmed V and J ends, which lost 4 bases and 6 bases, there was a span of 13 bases. The V gene's germline CDR1 is GTSNPN and CDR2 SVGIG (reference sequence). The CDR3 protein is CAWMPQVFNSPLHF. Here the CDR3 DNA reads TGTGCCTGGATGCCGCAGGTTTTTAATTCACCCCTCCACTTT.

This clonotype was observed at least ten times. V gene TRBV28 combines with J gene TRBJ2-1; D unclear. Germline V gene sequence: CDR1 MDHEN, CDR2 SYDVKM. This CDR3 contains 13 residues. V shed 5 bases and J shed 4 bases, with 9 bases lying between them. CDR3 amino acids: CASSRGKYNEQFF. The CDR3 DNA sequence: TGTGCCAGCAGTCGAGGTAAATACAATGAGCAGTTCTTC.

This clonotype was recorded many times. The rearrangement uses TRBV11-3 and TRBJ2-3; 9 nucleotides line up with TRBD2. V lost 7 bases, J lost 6 bases, and 5 bases stayed unmatched. This CDR3 has 13 residues. The germline CDR1 and CDR2 sequences are SGHNT and YENEEA. The CDR3 DNA follows: TGTGCCAGCATCGGGACTAGCAGGGATACGCAGTATTTT. Its translation: CASIGTSRDTQYF.